This T cell receptor beta chain stems from a study of T cell changes during pregnancy in multiple sclerosis. This CDR3 region has 14 residues. V gave up 7 bases and J gave up 1 base, with 13 bases separating them. In germline, CDR1 is SNHLY, CDR2 FYNNEI. The count of this clone is one. TCRdb's table, derived via immunoSEQ multiplex PCR, lists solely in-frame clones and lacks some. Among 35,000 to 45,000 clones listed, about 88% were seen once. J is TRBJ1-1 and V is TRBV2; D is perhaps TRBD1 (6 bases). The clonotype comes from a female donor with multiple sclerosis, enrolled in a pregnancy study. Sequencing was performed on CD8+ T cells from peripheral blood mononuclear cells, taken in the first trimester of pregnancy. In nucleotides, the CDR3 is TGTGCCAGCATGCTTAGGACAGAGAACACTGAAGCTTTCTTT. Translated, it gives CASMLRTENTEAFF.